The rows below give T cell receptor beta chains drawn from one sample of a study of cytomegalovirus exposure and HLA in healthy donors. Sequencing used immunoSEQ multiplex PCR; TCRdb keeps in-frame clones, though not all of them. The sample includes some 150,000 clones, roughly 80% of them seen just once. Material for sequencing was PBMCs. Every receptor here comes from a male donor in good health and CMV-seronegative. CDR3s include the opening cysteine and the closing phenylalanine or tryptophan. The order of the fields is CDR3 length, V gene, D gene, J gene, clone size, CDR3 protein, CDR3 DNA. The D gene is left open where the match is weak. Some rows have no size entry. The others give once, few or many, or a class for an expanded clone.

len: 15; v_gene: TRBV4-3; d_gene: -; j_gene: TRBJ1-2; abundance: -; CDR3aa: CASSQGARGNYGYTF; CDR3nt: TGCGCCAGCAGCCAAGGGGCCAGGGGTAACTATGGCTACACCTTC
len: 15; v_gene: TRBV2; d_gene: TRBD2; j_gene: TRBJ2-1; abundance: -; CDR3aa: CASSVKTSGYNEQFF; CDR3nt: TGTGCCAGCAGTGTTAAGACTAGCGGATACAATGAGCAGTTCTTC
len: 15; v_gene: TRBV28; d_gene: TRBD2; j_gene: TRBJ2-7; abundance: -; CDR3aa: CASSLGLAGVYEQYF; CDR3nt: TGTGCCAGCAGCCTCGGACTAGCGGGAGTATACGAGCAGTACTTC
len: 16; v_gene: TRBV28; d_gene: -; j_gene: TRBJ1-5; abundance: once; CDR3aa: CASSKTGLGSNQPQHF; CDR3nt: TGTGCCAGCAGCAAAACAGGGTTAGGCAGCAATCAGCCCCAGCATTTT
len: 17; v_gene: TRBV9; d_gene: TRBD1; j_gene: TRBJ2-6; abundance: -; CDR3aa: CASSGDRGLSGANVLTF; CDR3nt: TGTGCCAGCAGCGGGGACAGGGGGTTATCTGGGGCCAACGTCCTGACTTTC
len: 13; v_gene: TRBV29-1; d_gene: -; j_gene: TRBJ1-1; abundance: -; CDR3aa: CSVGDALNTEAFF; CDR3nt: TGCAGCGTCGGGGATGCGCTGAACACTGAAGCTTTCTTT
len: 15; v_gene: TRBV7-6; d_gene: TRBD1; j_gene: TRBJ2-7; abundance: -; CDR3aa: CASSPGQDLSYEQYF; CDR3nt: TGTGCCAGCAGCCCCGGACAGGACCTCTCCTACGAGCAGTACTTC
len: 13; v_gene: TRBV6-5; d_gene: -; j_gene: TRBJ2-7; abundance: -; CDR3aa: CASRPDNSYEQYF; CDR3nt: TGTGCCAGCAGACCGGACAACTCCTACGAGCAGTACTTC
len: 15; v_gene: TRBV9; d_gene: -; j_gene: TRBJ2-1; abundance: -; CDR3aa: CASSRTGRANNEQFF; CDR3nt: TGTGCCAGCAGCCGGACGGGGAGAGCTAACAATGAGCAGTTCTTC
len: 17; v_gene: TRBV7-9; d_gene: TRBD2; j_gene: TRBJ2-3; abundance: -; CDR3aa: CASSLVASGGGTDTQYF; CDR3nt: TGTGCCAGCAGCTTAGTGGCTAGCGGGGGGGGCACAGATACGCAGTATTTT
len: 15; v_gene: TRBV4-3; d_gene: -; j_gene: TRBJ2-7; abundance: -; CDR3aa: CASSQDRSGGGEQYF; CDR3nt: TGCGCCAGCAGCCAAGATCGGTCGGGGGGCGGGGAGCAGTACTTC
len: 14; v_gene: TRBV7-6; d_gene: -; j_gene: TRBJ2-7; abundance: once; CDR3aa: CASSPGQYSYEQYF; CDR3nt: TGTGCCAGCAGCCCCGGACAGTATTCCTACGAGCAGTACTTC
len: 14; v_gene: TRBV6-6; d_gene: -; j_gene: TRBJ2-6; abundance: -; CDR3aa: CASTPSPGANVLTF; CDR3nt: TGTGCCAGCACCCCGAGTCCTGGGGCCAACGTCCTGACTTTC
len: 13; v_gene: TRBV7-6; d_gene: -; j_gene: TRBJ2-7; abundance: few; CDR3aa: CASRDTVTYEQYF; CDR3nt: TGTGCCAGCAGAGATACGGTTACCTACGAGCAGTACTTC
len: 20; v_gene: TRBV29-1; d_gene: TRBD2; j_gene: TRBJ2-1; abundance: few; CDR3aa: CSVDGTSGGIGSHSYNEQFF; CDR3nt: TGCAGCGTTGACGGGACTAGCGGGGGCATTGGGTCTCACTCCTACAATGAGCAGTTCTTC
len: 14; v_gene: TRBV10-3; d_gene: -; j_gene: TRBJ2-3; abundance: -; CDR3aa: CAISEGRSTDTQYF; CDR3nt: TGTGCCATCAGTGAAGGGAGGAGCACAGATACGCAGTATTTT
len: 13; v_gene: TRBV19; d_gene: -; j_gene: TRBJ1-1; abundance: -; CDR3aa: CASSIGGETEAFF; CDR3nt: TGTGCCAGTAGTATCGGGGGGGAGACTGAAGCTTTCTTT
len: 14; v_gene: TRBV6-5; d_gene: -; j_gene: TRBJ2-5; abundance: -; CDR3aa: CASSYSVNGETQYF; CDR3nt: TGTGCCAGCAGTTACTCGGTAAACGGAGAGACCCAGTACTTC
len: 17; v_gene: TRBV7-3; d_gene: -; j_gene: TRBJ2-6; abundance: -; CDR3aa: CASSRTAETSGANVLTF; CDR3nt: TGTGCCAGCAGCAGGACAGCGGAAACCTCTGGGGCCAACGTCCTGACTTTC
len: 14; v_gene: TRBV30; d_gene: -; j_gene: TRBJ1-6; abundance: once; CDR3aa: CAWSGSGVNSPLHF; CDR3nt: TGTGCCTGGAGCGGGTCGGGTGTTAATTCACCCCTCCACTTT
len: 15; v_gene: TRBV5-6; d_gene: -; j_gene: TRBJ1-3; abundance: few; CDR3aa: CASSLGQSSGNTIYF; CDR3nt: TGTGCCAGCAGCTTAGGACAGAGCTCTGGAAACACCATATATTTT
len: 13; v_gene: TRBV30; d_gene: TRBD1; j_gene: TRBJ1-1; abundance: -; CDR3aa: CAWSRDRATEAFF; CDR3nt: TGTGCCTGGAGCCGGGACAGGGCTACTGAAGCTTTCTTT
len: 13; v_gene: TRBV11-3; d_gene: -; j_gene: TRBJ1-1; abundance: -; CDR3aa: CASSSQGNTEAFF; CDR3nt: TGTGCCAGCAGCTCACAGGGGAACACTGAAGCTTTCTTT
len: 14; v_gene: TRBV6-1; d_gene: -; j_gene: TRBJ2-7; abundance: -; CDR3aa: CASSEGGGIDEQYF; CDR3nt: TGTGCCAGCAGTGAAGGAGGAGGGATCGACGAGCAGTACTTC
len: 16; v_gene: TRBV7-2; d_gene: TRBD2; j_gene: TRBJ2-3; abundance: -; CDR3aa: CASSAGLAGFTDTQYF; CDR3nt: TGTGCCAGCAGCGCGGGACTAGCGGGTTTCACAGATACGCAGTATTTT
len: 17; v_gene: TRBV11-2; d_gene: TRBD1; j_gene: TRBJ2-3; abundance: few; CDR3aa: CASSLGYRGASTDTQYF; CDR3nt: TGTGCCAGCAGCTTAGGTTACAGGGGAGCTAGCACAGATACGCAGTATTTT
len: 14; v_gene: TRBV6-5; d_gene: -; j_gene: TRBJ1-3; abundance: -; CDR3aa: CASINTPSGNTIYF; CDR3nt: TGTGCCAGCATTAATACTCCTTCTGGAAACACCATATATTTT